The text below deals with one T cell receptor beta chain. Antigen: not known. The authors gated naive CD8+ T cells as CD45RO-CCR7+CD27+CD95-. The data were obtained in a study of CXCR3-negative and CXCR3-positive naive CD8 T cells. Study results and limitations: Diversity was high in both naive subsets and much lower in memory cells. Higher TRB CDR3 hydrophobicity marked CXCR3-positive naive cells relative to CXCR3-negative naive cells. Both naive subsets, CXCR3-negative and CXCR3-positive, displayed similar TRBV-TRBJ usage, unlike memory cells.

TRB cDNA was prepared as libraries by UMI-labeled 5' RACE. TCRdb reprocessed the 5' RACE reads and reports one entry per CDR3 protein, with no DNA. There are 150,000 to 180,000 distinct CDR3 sequences in the sample, with nearly 0.5% held by the top ten. The length of the CDR3 is 16 residues. Germline CDR1 SQVTM, CDR2 ANQGSEA. Sample: naive CXCR3+ CD8+ T cells from blood. As to subset: CD45RO-CCR7+CD27+CD95- naive CD8+ T cells expressing CXCR3 (TNR3+). This clonotype was sampled from a human donor in good health. Some clones in this sample may be carry-over from other donors' samples. The rearrangement uses TRBV29-1 and TRBJ2-1; the TCRdb D gene call, TRBD2, has no DNA to confirm it. The CDR3 loop is CSVRVSGGTSYNEQFF.